This TCR beta chain was identified in a study of blood T cell repertoires in COVID-19. Study-level background: COVID-19 samples from acute and convalescent phases originated in the United States, Italy and Spain. T cells, B-cell-depleted T cells, or PBMCs provided the cDNA or gDNA that served as material.

Only a few counts were recorded for this clone. In the source study's methods: Reference gene primer amplification gave nucleated cell count estimates. TCRdb's table, derived via immunoSEQ multiplex PCR, lists solely in-frame clones and lacks some. The DNA was the basis for D and trimming; V, J and clone size are from that table. The repertoire holds around 150,000 clones, with about 92% as singletons. Seattle patients were enrolled while actively infected and followed longitudinally. CDR3 length equals 15 residues. The V and J ends lost 1 base and 5 bases respectively, with 14 bases between them. In germline, CDR1 is MGHRA, CDR2 YSYEKL.

The chain carries TRBV4-1 and TRBJ1-1; unclear D gene. The clonotype comes from a man younger than 45 with COVID-19, enrolled during active disease. The sample taken for sequencing was peripheral blood. The CDR3 is CASSQGPDLRTEAFF. The CDR3 DNA reads as TGCGCCAGCAGCCAAGGACCAGACTTACGAACTGAAGCTTTCTTT.